This TCR beta chain was observed in a study of T-cell memory formation after mild COVID-19. V gave up 1 base and J gave up 0 bases, with 15 bases separating them. CDR3 length: 18 residues. The germline CDR1 and CDR2 sequences are SGHVS and FNYEAQ. UMIs and sample barcodes were carried by the TCR alpha and TCR beta cDNA libraries that 5'RACE produced using constant-segment primers. Each CDR3 protein is one row after TCRdb ran MiXCR on the 5' RACE reads. The table lists around 430,000 distinct CDR3 sequences, approximately 15% of them singletons. The chain carries TRBV7-6 and TRBJ2-2; the D gene could be TRBD1 or TRBD2 (7 bases each). The sample comprised PBMCs or a T cell subset sorted from them (not recorded which). The receptor comes from a young man who had mild COVID-19 (a few samples of this study predate the infection). Cell type and time point are not known. The CDR3 sequence: CASSLEGGGISNTGELFF. The CDR3 region has the DNA TGTGCCAGCAGCTTAGAGGGAGGGGGCATTTCGAACACCGGGGAGCTGTTTTTT. Variable domain in full (rest from reference TRBV7-6 and TRBJ2-2): GAGVSQSPRYKVTKRGQDVALRCDPISGHVSLYWYRQALGQGPEFLTYFNYEAQQDKSGLPNDRFSAERPEGSISTLTIQRTEQRDSAMYRCASSLEGGGISNTGELFFGEGSRLTVL.